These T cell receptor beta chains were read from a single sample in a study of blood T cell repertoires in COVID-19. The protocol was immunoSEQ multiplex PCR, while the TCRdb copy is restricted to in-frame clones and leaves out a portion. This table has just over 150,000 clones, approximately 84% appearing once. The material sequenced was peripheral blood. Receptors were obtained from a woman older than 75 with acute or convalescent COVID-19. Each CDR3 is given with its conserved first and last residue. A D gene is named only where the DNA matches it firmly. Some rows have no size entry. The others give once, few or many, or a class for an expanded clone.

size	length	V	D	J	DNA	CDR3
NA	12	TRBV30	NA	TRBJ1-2	TGTGCCTGGAGTGGGGGGGGCCTTGGCTACACCTTC	CAWSGGGLGYTF
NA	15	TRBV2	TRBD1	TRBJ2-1	TGTGCCAGCATCCACTTGGGACAGGGCTACAATGAGCAGTTCTTC	CASIHLGQGYNEQFF
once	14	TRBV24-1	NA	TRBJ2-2	TGTGCCACCAGTGTAGGGGGGAACACCGGGGAGCTGTTTTTT	CATSVGGNTGELFF
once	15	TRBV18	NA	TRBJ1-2	TGTGCCAGCTCACCAGCCCAAACAGGGCAATGGGGCTACACCTTC	CASSPAQTGQWGYTF
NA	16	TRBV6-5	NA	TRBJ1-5	TGTGCCAGCAGTTACTCCGACCCCGGGGGCAATCAGCCCCAGCATTTT	CASSYSDPGGNQPQHF
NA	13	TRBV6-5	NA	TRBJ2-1	TGTGCCAGCAACCGACTTTACAACAATGAGCAGTTCTTC	CASNRLYNNEQFF
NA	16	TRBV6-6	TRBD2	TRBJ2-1	TGTGCCAGCAGTCAATCCTGGACTAGCCCCTACAATGAGCAGTTCTTC	CASSQSWTSPYNEQFF
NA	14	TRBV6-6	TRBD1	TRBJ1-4	TGTGCCAGCAGCGGGACAGGGGGGGAGGAAAAACTGTTTTTT	CASSGTGGEEKLFF
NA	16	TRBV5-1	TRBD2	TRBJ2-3	TGCGCCAGCAGCCTCGTTTTACGGGAGGGGGCAGATACGCAGTATTTT	CASSLVLREGADTQYF
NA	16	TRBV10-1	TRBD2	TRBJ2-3	TGCGCCAGCAGTGAGTGGGGACTAGATGGCACAGATACGCAGTATTTT	CASSEWGLDGTDTQYF
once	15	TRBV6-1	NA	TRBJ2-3	TGTGCCAGCAGTTTTGGACATTTAAGCACAGATACGCAGTATTTT	CASSFGHLSTDTQYF
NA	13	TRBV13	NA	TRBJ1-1	TGTGCCAGCAGTGGCGGCGGTGACACTGAAGCTTTCTTT	CASSGGGDTEAFF
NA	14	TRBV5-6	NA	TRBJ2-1	TGTGCCAGCAGCTCCGGGGGTGGCTACAATGAGCAGTTCTTC	CASSSGGGYNEQFF
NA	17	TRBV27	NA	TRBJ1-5	TGTGCCAGCAGTTTATGGGGCAGGGGAAAAGGCAATCAGCCCCAGCATTTT	CASSLWGRGKGNQPQHF
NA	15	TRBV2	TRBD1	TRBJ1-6	TGTGCCAGCAGCCAAAGGGGGGACAGCAATTCACCCCTCCACTTT	CASSQRGDSNSPLHF
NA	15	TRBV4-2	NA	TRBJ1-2	TGTGCCAGCAGCCAAGGGCGGGGAGCGGACTATGGCTACACCTTC	CASSQGRGADYGYTF
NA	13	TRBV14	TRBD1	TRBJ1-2	TGTGCCAGCAGCCATGACAGGGGAGGTGGCTACACCTTC	CASSHDRGGGYTF
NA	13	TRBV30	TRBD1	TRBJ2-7	TGTGCCTGGAGTGCGACAGGGATTTACGAGCAGTACTTC	CAWSATGIYEQYF
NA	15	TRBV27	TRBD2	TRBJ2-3	TGTGCCAGCAGACTGCTAGCGGGGGGCACAGATACGCAGTATTTT	CASRLLAGGTDTQYF
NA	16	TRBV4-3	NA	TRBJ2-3	TGCGCCAGCAGCCTTCGCTGGCGGGGGCAGGCCGATACGCAGTATTTT	CASSLRWRGQADTQYF
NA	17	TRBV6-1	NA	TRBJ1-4	TGTGCCAGCAGTGAAGCGCCCCCGGGCGGGGGAACTGAAAAACTGTTTTTT	CASSEAPPGGGTEKLFF
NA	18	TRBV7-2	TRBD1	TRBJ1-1	TGTGCCAGCAGCTTAGGCGGGACAGGGGGCGCCAAGTACACTGAAGCTTTCTTT	CASSLGGTGGAKYTEAFF
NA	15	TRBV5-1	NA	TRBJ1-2	TGCGCCAGCAGCTTGACTGTCGGTGATATCTATGGCTACACCTTC	CASSLTVGDIYGYTF
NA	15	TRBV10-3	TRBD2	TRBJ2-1	TGTGCCATCAGTGATAGAACTAGCGGGGACAATGAGCAGTTCTTC	CAISDRTSGDNEQFF
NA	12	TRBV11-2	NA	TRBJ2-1	TGTGCCAGCAGCCCCCGTCTCAATGAGCAGTTCTTC	CASSPRLNEQFF
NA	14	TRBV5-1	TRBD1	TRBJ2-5	TGCGCCAGCAGCGCAGGGGGCAAGGGAGAGACCCAGTACTTC	CASSAGGKGETQYF
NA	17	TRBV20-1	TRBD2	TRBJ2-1	TGCAGTGCTAGTGGGGTAGCGGGAGGGCCGCCCTACAATGAGCAGTTCTTC	CSASGVAGGPPYNEQFF
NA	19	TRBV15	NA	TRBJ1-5	TGTGCCACCAGCAGAGTGTTGGGGCGCTCCCTTTATAGCAATCAGCCCCAGCATTTT	CATSRVLGRSLYSNQPQHF
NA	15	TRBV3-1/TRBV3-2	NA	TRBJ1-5	TGTGCCAGCAGCCGATTTACAGGGATCGATCAGCCCCAGCATTTT	CASSRFTGIDQPQHF
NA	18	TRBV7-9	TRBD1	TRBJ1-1	TGTGCCAGCAGCTTAGTACAGGGGGCTGATCGGCGTGGTACTGAAGCTTTCTTT	CASSLVQGADRRGTEAFF
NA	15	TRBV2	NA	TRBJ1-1	TGTGCCAGCAGGGGGAGGCAGGGCATGAACACTGAAGCTTTCTTT	CASRGRQGMNTEAFF
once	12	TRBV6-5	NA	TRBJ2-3	TGTGCCAGCAGCGGGAACACAGATACGCAGTATTTT	CASSGNTDTQYF
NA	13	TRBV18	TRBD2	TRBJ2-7	TGTGCCAGCTCACCTAGCGGGAGTAACGAGCAGTACTTC	CASSPSGSNEQYF
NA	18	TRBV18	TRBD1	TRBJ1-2	TGTGCCAGCTCACCATTTTCGGGACAGACAAGTTTGAACTATGGCTACACCTTC	CASSPFSGQTSLNYGYTF
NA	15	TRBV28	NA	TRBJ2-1	TGTGCCAGCAGCCCCTCTTCGGCGGGCTACAATGAGCAGTTCTTC	CASSPSSAGYNEQFF
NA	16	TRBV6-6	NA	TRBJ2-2	TGTGCCAGCAGTTACTCGGGCCCGGAGAACACCGGGGAGCTGTTTTTT	CASSYSGPENTGELFF
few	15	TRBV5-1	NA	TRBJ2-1	TGCGCCAGCAGCGTCTCAACTCCGTCCTACAATGAGCAGTTCTTC	CASSVSTPSYNEQFF
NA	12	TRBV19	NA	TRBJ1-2	TGTGCCAGTAGTAGGCAGGGCGGAGGCTACACCTTC	CASSRQGGGYTF
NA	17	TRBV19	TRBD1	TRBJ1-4	TGTGCCAGTAGTTCGGGACAGGGAGTCGCAACTAATGAAAAACTGTTTTTT	CASSSGQGVATNEKLFF
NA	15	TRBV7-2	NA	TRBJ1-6	TGTGCCAGCAGCTTAGGGGCAGGGAAGGGTTCACCCCTCCACTTT	CASSLGAGKGSPLHF
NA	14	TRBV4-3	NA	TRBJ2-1	TGCGCCAGCAGCCAAACCCAGACAGAAAATGAGCAGTTCTTC	CASSQTQTENEQFF
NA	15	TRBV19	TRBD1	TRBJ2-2	TGTGCCACCATGCCGGGACAGAGAAACACCGGGGAGCTGTTTTTT	CATMPGQRNTGELFF
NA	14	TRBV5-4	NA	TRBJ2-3	TGTGCCAGCAGCCAAACAGGGTACACAGATACGCAGTATTTT	CASSQTGYTDTQYF
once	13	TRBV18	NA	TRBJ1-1	TGTGCCAGCTCACCAAACGGCGGAGGTGAAGCTTTCTTT	CASSPNGGGEAFF
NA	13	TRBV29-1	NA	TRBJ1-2	TGCAGCGGAGGCGGGGGCTCTAACTATGGCTACACCTTC	CSGGGGSNYGYTF
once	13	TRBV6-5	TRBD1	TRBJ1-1	TGTGCCAGCAGCTACGGACAGGGGAGTGAAGCTTTCTTT	CASSYGQGSEAFF
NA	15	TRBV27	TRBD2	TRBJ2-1	TGTGCCAGCAGTTTTGGGACTAGCGGGACGAATGAGCAGTTCTTC	CASSFGTSGTNEQFF
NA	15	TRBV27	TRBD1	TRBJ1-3	TGTGCCAGCAGTCCAGGGGGAAGCTCTGGAAACACCATATATTTT	CASSPGGSSGNTIYF
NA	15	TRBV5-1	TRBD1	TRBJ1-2	TGCGCCAGCAGCATGGGGACAGGGGGAGACTATGGCTACACCTTC	CASSMGTGGDYGYTF
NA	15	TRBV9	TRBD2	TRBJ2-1	TGTGCCAGCAGCGCCGGACTAGAACGGTTCACTGAGCAGTTCTTC	CASSAGLERFTEQFF
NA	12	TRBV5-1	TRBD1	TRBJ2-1	TGCGCCAGCAGCTTGGGTGACAGGGGGCAGTTCTTC	CASSLGDRGQFF
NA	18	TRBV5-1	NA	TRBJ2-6	TGCGCCAGCAGCTACCGGAGTGGGGCCACCTCTGGGGCCAACGTCCTGACTTTC	CASSYRSGATSGANVLTF
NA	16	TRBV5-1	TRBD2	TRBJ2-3	TGCGCCAGCAGCCCCCTCCCGGGACTAGCGGTGCATACGCAGTATTTT	CASSPLPGLAVHTQYF
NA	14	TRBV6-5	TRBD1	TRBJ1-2	TGTGCCAGCACCAGCAGGGACAGGGGATATGGCTACACCTTC	CASTSRDRGYGYTF